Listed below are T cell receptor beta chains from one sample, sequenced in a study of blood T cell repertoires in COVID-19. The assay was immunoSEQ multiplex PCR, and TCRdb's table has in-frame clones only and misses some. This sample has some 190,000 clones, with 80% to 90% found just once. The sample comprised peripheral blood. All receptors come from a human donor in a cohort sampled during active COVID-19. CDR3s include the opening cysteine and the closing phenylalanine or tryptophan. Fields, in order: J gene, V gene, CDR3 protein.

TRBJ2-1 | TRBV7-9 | CASSLAPLVGEQFF
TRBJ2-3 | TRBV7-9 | CASSTPGQTGDTQYF
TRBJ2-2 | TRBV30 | CAWSVLGELFF
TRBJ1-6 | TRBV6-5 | CASRRTGTAATLHF
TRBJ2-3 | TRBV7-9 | CASSSGQPTDTQYF
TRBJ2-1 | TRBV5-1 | CASSLAGDTNEQFF
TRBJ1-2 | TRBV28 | CASRRDRAGYTF
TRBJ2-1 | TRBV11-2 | CASSSPVAGGGDEQFF
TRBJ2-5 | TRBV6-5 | CASSLQETQYF
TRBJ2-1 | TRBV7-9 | CASSLNIVRDEQFF
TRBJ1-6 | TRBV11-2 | CASSPALGRDKFLHF
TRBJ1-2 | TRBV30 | CAWSVQTGVGGYTF
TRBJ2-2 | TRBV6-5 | CASGTGRDAGELFF